Each of the 21 T cell receptor beta chains below was sequenced from the same sample in a study of molecular identifiers for immune sequencing clone quantification. Using its own MiXCR run on the PCR reads, TCRdb lists one record per CDR3 protein. The sample includes about 63,000 distinct CDR3 sequences, 19% of them seen just once. The specimen was naive CD8+ T cells from blood, with Jurkat cell RNA spiked in. The subset is: FACS-sorted CD8+CD4-CCR7+CD45RA+ naive T cells. The source is a human donor in good health. Some libraries in this study had Jurkat cell RNA spiked in.

This clonotype was counted only a few times. A read error may explain this, as a much larger clone is one base away. This chain joins TRBV29-1 and TRBJ2-7; perhaps D is TRBD1 or TRBD2 (5 bases each). Germline V gene sequence: CDR1 SQVTM, CDR2 ANQGSEA. The CDR3 has 12 amino acids. V lost 5 bases and J 7 bases, leaving 15 bases between the germline ends. The CDR3 loop is CSVSPLGDEQYF. The CDR3 DNA follows: TGCAGCGTTTCGCCGTTGGGGGATGAGCAGTACTTC.

In its sample, this clonotype was seen many times. V and J are TRBV7-2 and TRBJ2-7; 10 nucleotides align to TRBD2. V shed 4 bases and J 5 bases; nucleotides not matched to a gene: 8. This CDR3 is built from 15 residues. The V gene's germline CDR1 is SGHTA and CDR2 FQGNSA. The CDR3 sequence is CASSSSGSSGDEQYF. CDR3 in DNA: TGTGCCAGCAGCTCTAGCGGGAGTTCAGGGGACGAGCAGTACTTC.

This clonotype was seen more than once but under ten times. Given a much more abundant clone one base away, this may be a read error. The chain couples TRBV7-9 to TRBJ2-3; D gene ambiguous. The V end lost 4 bases, the J end lost 2 bases, and 13 bases lay between the germline ends. The CDR3 is made up of 15 amino acids. Germline-derived CDR1 and CDR2 are SEHNR and FQNEAQ (reference sequence). In DNA, the CDR3 is TGTGCCAGCAGCTCCCTCTTGGGTGCCACAGATACGCAGTATTTT. It translates to CASSSLLGATDTQYF. Full variable domain (outside the CDR3, taken from reference TRBV7-9 and TRBJ2-3): DTGVSQNPRHKITKRGQNVTFRCDPISEHNRLYWYRQTLGQGPEFLTYFQNEAQLEKSRLLSDRFSAERPKGSFSTLEIQRTEQGDSAMYLCASSSLLGATDTQYFGPGTRLTVL.

This clonotype was seen repeatedly, ten times or more. V and J are TRBV29-1 and TRBJ2-1; D is unclear. The V gene lost 4 bases and the J gene lost 7 bases, with 14 bases spanning the gap. The CDR3 is made up of 13 amino acids. Germline CDR1 SQVTM, CDR2 ANQGSEA. The CDR3 reads CSVGAGMGNEQFF. CDR3 in DNA: TGCAGCGTTGGGGCAGGCATGGGGAATGAGCAGTTCTTC.

For this clonotype: Being one base from a much bigger clone, this may be a read error. The chain joins TRBV27 to TRBJ2-4; D might be TRBD2 (6 bases). The CDR3 totals 16 residues. Trimming left V 5 bases short and J 1 base short, with 15 bases between. In germline, CDR1 is MNHEY, CDR2 SMNVEV (reference sequence). CDR3 in DNA: TGTGCCAGCAGTGACCGGAGGGTCTCTGCCAAAAACATTCAGTACTTC. Protein: CASSDRRVSAKNIQYF.

This clonotype was counted at least ten times. The CDR3, as DNA: TGCAGCGTTGAGGGACGGAAACTAGCGGGAGGAGGACTGGATGAGCAGTTCTTC. Protein: CSVEGRKLAGGGLDEQFF. The gene calls are TRBV29-1 and TRBJ2-1; 12 positions agree with TRBD2. CDR1 SQVTM and CDR2 ANQGSEA come from the germline V gene. The CDR3 length is 18 residues. The junction had 17 bases not matched to a gene; V was cut back by 3 bases and J by 8 bases.

This clonotype has only one observation. This chain's CDR3 is CASSPPPPGQGSGANVLTF. The CDR3 region has the DNA TGTGCCAGCAGCCCACCGCCGCCGGGACAGGGTTCTGGGGCCAACGTCCTGACTTTC. The V gene is TRBV7-9, the J gene TRBJ2-6; the match to TRBD1 covers 9 bases. CDR1 and CDR2 (germline): SEHNR, FQNEAQ (reference sequence). Unmatched junction bases numbered 12, after V lost 5 bases and J lost 1 base. This CDR3 has 19 amino acids. The full variable domain, completed using reference TRBV7-9 and TRBJ2-6, is DTGVSQNPRHKITKRGQNVTFRCDPISEHNRLYWYRQTLGQGPEFLTYFQNEAQLEKSRLLSDRFSAERPKGSFSTLEIQRTEQGDSAMYLCASSPPPPGQGSGANVLTFGAGSRLTVL.

This clonotype has a count of ten or more. CDR3 DNA: TGTGCCAGCAAAACAGGGAGGGGGAATCAGCCCCAGCATTTT. This encodes CASKTGRGNQPQHF. This chain joins TRBV2 and TRBJ1-5; D is perhaps TRBD1 (6 bases). Germline CDR1 and CDR2: SNHLY and FYNNEI. The CDR3 has 14 amino acids. V was shortened by 7 bases and J by 4 bases, with 14 bases between the two germline ends. The whole variable domain, filled in from reference TRBV2 and TRBJ1-5, reads EPEVTQTPSHQVTQMGQEVILRCVPISNHLYFYWYRQILGQKVEFLVSFYNNEISEKSEIFDDQFSVERPDGSNFTLKIRSTKLEDSAMYFCASKTGRGNQPQHFGDGTRLSIL.

This clonotype was seen ten or more times. The chain employs TRBV27 and TRBJ2-1; 9 bases align to TRBD1. In germline, CDR1 is MNHEY, CDR2 SMNVEV (reference sequence). V lost 6 bases and J lost 8; bases outside the gene matches: 5. This CDR3 is built from 13 residues. The chain's CDR3 is CASSSQGAHEQFF. The CDR3 DNA reads as TGTGCCAGCAGCTCACAGGGGGCCCATGAGCAGTTCTTC.

This clonotype was detected many times. This chain uses TRBV19 with TRBJ1-5; a weak D match, TRBD1 (6 bases). Trimming removed 7 bases at V and 2 bases at J, with 15 bases between. Germline values: CDR1 LNHDA, CDR2 SQIVND (reference sequence). There are 15 residues in the CDR3. The CDR3 spells CASTATGNGNQPQHF. CDR3 DNA sequence: TGTGCCAGTACCGCGACAGGAAATGGCAATCAGCCCCAGCATTTT.

The gene calls are TRBV7-9 and TRBJ1-6; D is ambiguous. The ends were cut back, 0 bases at V and 6 bases at J, with 6 bases in the middle. The CDR3 extends over 14 amino acids. Germline CDR1 and CDR2: SEHNR and FQNEAQ (reference sequence). The CDR3 coding sequence is TGTGCCAGCAGCTTAGCCAGCGTTAATTCACCCCTCCACTTT. It specifies CASSLASVNSPLHF.

Ten or more counts support this clonotype. V and J are TRBV20-1 and TRBJ2-2; unclear D gene. Per the germline V gene, CDR1 is DFQATT and CDR2 is SNEGSKA (reference sequence). Deletions cut 0 bases from V and 2 bases from J, with 10 bases between. This CDR3 is built from 15 residues. The CDR3 reads CSARDLESNTGELFF. The CDR3 DNA sequence: TGCAGTGCTAGAGACCTAGAGAGTAACACCGGGGAGCTGTTTTTT.

As regards this clonotype: This may stem from a read error, because a much larger clone lies one nucleotide away. V is TRBV7-9 and J is TRBJ2-4; D is uncertain. The CDR3 covers 13 residues. The germline CDR1 and CDR2 sequences are SEHNR and FQNEAQ (reference sequence). The CDR3 nucleotides are TGTGCCAGCGAGGATACCCTTTTCAACATTCGGTACTTC. Protein sequence: CASEDTLFNIRYF.

This clonotype was seen a handful of times. This chain uses TRBV6-4 with TRBJ2-1, with 12 bases that match TRBD2. The CDR3 length is 12 residues. CDR1 MRHNA and CDR2 SNTAGT come from the germline V gene. Trimming at V came to 6 bases and at J to 13 bases, leaving 4 bases not matched to a gene. The DNA for the CDR3 is TGTGCCAGCAGAGGACTAGCGGGACATCAGTTCTTC. Its protein product is CASRGLAGHQFF.

This clonotype turned up a few times. The genes are TRBV30 and TRBJ1-1; 9 bases are a match to TRBD1. CDR1 is GTSNPN and CDR2 is SVGIG in the germline V gene (reference sequence). With 4 bases clipped from V and 3 bases from J, the junction kept 18 bases outside the gene matches. The CDR3 sequence is 18 residues long. This CDR3 reads CAWTQKPWDRVEYTEAFF. CDR3 nucleotides: TGTGCCTGGACTCAGAAGCCCTGGGACAGGGTGGAATACACTGAAGCTTTCTTT.

On this clonotype: This may stem from a read error, because a much larger clone lies one nucleotide away. This chain links TRBV10-2 with TRBJ1-5; D is undetermined. Looked up from germline, CDR1 is WSHSY and CDR2 is SAAADI. V gave up 3 bases and J gave up 4 bases, with 13 bases separating them. The CDR3 runs to 15 residues. In DNA, the CDR3 is TGCGCCAGCAGTGAAGTTGGCAGGAGTAATCAGCCCCAGCATTTT. Translated: CASSEVGRSNQPQHF.

This clonotype was seen many times. The chain links TRBV6-2 or TRBV6-3 to TRBJ2-7, with TRBD2 matching 8 bases. The CDR3 spans 12 residues. The germline V gene has CDR1 MNHEY and CDR2 SVGEGT. The V and J ends lost 8 bases and 11 bases, in that order; junction bases with no gene match: 11. CDR3 region: CASRASGPPEYF. The CDR3 DNA reads TGTGCCAGCCGGGCTAGCGGGCCGCCAGAGTACTTC.

About this clonotype itself: A much larger clone differs from this one at a single base, so this may be a read error. The CDR3 protein is CASSLWLAGPETQYF. CDR3 nucleotide sequence: TGTGCTAGCAGCTTATGGTTAGCGGGGCCCGAGACCCAGTACTTC. The rearrangement uses TRBV7-7 and TRBJ2-5, with TRBD2 matching over 8 bases. The CDR3 has 15 amino acids. Germline V gene data show CDR1 as SSHAT and CDR2 as FNYEAQ (reference sequence).

This clonotype appeared many times. One end of the junction fails to match germline, which may point to a read error. The V call is TRBV10-3, the J call TRBJ1-2; 7 bases align to TRBD1. Germline V gives CDR1 ENHRY, CDR2 SYGVKD. This CDR3 region has 15 residues. CDR3 region: CAISEGAGGGVPRTF. Here the CDR3 DNA reads TGTGCCATCAGTGAGGGGGCTGGAGGGGGCGTACCGCGGACTTTC.

In its sample, this clonotype was seen a few times. J is TRBJ2-7 and V is TRBV27; D is uncertain. This CDR3 region has 13 residues. With 5 bases removed from V and 1 base from J, the gap between germline ends came to 9 bases. Looked up from germline, CDR1 is MNHEY and CDR2 is SMNVEV (reference sequence). The CDR3 DNA reads TGTGCCAGCAGTATAGGACCGTCCTACGAGCAGTACTTC. It translates to CASSIGPSYEQYF.

This clonotype was seen many times. DNA for the CDR3: TGTGCCAGCAGCTTAGAAGGGGTCGGGGTTGGCACTGAAGCTTTCTTT. Translated, it gives CASSLEGVGVGTEAFF. The gene calls are TRBV7-9 and TRBJ1-1, with D possibly TRBD1 on 5 matching bases. Germline CDR1 and CDR2: SEHNR and FQNEAQ (reference sequence). This CDR3 contains 16 residues. V shed 1 base and J shed 4 bases, with 16 bases lying between them.